Sequencing of this TCR beta chain was carried out in a study of multiple sclerosis patients with progressive multifocal leukoencephalopathy. Study results and caveats: Clones expanded at PML were already present before and during natalizumab.

Worth noting for this clone: Its antigen is unknown.

The V segment lost 0 bases and the J segment 8 bases; nucleotides outside the gene matches: 7. Germline CDR1 MNHEY, CDR2 SVGAGI. This CDR3 is 15 amino acids long. Each PCR contained spiked synthetic TR CDR3 controls spanning every V-J pairing. The table came from immunoSEQ multiplex PCR; TCRdb's copy has only in-frame clones and leaves some out. Here the sample spans under 30,000 clones, just under 90% being singletons. Time point meaning: more than 5 months of natalizumab therapy. The chain uses TRBV6-5 and TRBJ2-1, with 7 positions matching TRBD2. Sequenced material: PBMCs, taken from a patient treated with natalizumab. The source of this sequence is a human donor with multiple sclerosis. The CDR3 is CASSYSTSFGYEQFF. The CDR3 DNA reads as TGTGCCAGCAGTTACTCGACTAGCTTCGGGTATGAGCAGTTCTTC.